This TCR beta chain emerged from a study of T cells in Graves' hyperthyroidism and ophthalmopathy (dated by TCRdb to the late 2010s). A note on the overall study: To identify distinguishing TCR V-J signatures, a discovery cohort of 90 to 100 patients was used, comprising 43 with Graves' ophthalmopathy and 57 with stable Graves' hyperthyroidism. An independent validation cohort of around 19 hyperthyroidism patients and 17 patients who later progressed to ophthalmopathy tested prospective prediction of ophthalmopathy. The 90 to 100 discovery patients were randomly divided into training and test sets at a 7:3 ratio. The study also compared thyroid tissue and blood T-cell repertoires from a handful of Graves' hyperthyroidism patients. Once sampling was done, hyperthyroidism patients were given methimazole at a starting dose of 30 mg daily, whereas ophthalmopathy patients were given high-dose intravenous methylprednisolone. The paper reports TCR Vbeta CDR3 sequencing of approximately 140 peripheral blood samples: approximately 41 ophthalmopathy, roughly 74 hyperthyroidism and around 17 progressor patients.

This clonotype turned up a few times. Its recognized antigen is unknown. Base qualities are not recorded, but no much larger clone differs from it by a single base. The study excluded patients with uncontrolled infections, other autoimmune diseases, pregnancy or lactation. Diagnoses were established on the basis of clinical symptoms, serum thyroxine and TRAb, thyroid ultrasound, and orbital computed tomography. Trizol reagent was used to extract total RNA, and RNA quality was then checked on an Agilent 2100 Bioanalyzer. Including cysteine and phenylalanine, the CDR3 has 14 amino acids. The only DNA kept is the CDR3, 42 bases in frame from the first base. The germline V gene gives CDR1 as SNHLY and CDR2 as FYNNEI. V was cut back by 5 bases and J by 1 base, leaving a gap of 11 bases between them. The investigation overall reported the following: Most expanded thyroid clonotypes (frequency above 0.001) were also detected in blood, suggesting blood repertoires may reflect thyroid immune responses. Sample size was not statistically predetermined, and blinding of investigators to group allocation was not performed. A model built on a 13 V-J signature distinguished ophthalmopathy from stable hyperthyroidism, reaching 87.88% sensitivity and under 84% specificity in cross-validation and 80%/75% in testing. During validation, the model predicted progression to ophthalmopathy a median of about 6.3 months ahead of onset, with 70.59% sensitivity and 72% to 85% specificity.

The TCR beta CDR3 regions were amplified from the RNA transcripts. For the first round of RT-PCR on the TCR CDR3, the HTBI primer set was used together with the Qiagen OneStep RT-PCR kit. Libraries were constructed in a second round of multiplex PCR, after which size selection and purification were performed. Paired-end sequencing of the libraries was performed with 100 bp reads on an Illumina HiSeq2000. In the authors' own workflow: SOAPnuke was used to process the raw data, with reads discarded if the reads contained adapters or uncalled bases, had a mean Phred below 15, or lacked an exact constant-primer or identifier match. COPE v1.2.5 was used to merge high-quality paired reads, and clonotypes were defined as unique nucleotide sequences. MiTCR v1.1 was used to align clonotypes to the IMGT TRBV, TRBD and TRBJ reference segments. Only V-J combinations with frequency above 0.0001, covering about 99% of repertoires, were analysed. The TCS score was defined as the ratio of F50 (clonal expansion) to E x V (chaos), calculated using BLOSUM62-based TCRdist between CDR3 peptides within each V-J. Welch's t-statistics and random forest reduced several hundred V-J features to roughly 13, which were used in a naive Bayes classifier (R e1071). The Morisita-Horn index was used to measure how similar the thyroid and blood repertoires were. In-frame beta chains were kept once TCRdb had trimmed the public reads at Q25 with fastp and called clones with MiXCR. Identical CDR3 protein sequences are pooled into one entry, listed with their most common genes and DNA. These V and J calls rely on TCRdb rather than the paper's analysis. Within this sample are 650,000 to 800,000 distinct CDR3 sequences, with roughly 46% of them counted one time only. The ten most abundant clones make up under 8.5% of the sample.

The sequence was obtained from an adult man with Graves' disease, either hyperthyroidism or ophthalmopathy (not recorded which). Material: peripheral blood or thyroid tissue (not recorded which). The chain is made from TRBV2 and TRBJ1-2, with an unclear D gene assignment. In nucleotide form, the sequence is TGTGCCAGCAGTCAAGGGAATTTTAACTATGGCTACACCTTC. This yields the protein CASSQGNFNYGYTF. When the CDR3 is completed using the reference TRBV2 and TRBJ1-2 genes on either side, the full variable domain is EPEVTQTPSHQVTQMGQEVILRCVPISNHLYFYWYRQILGQKVEFLVSFYNNEISEKSEIFDDQFSVERPDGSNFTLKIRSTKLEDSAMYFCASSQGNFNYGYTFGSGTRLTVV.